Below, one T cell receptor (beta chain) is given with its context. Its antigen is still unknown. The study ran its PCR with 60 Vbeta and 13 Jbeta primers. Only in-frame clones appear in the TCRdb table, and some are missing; sequencing was by immunoSEQ multiplex PCR. Among 85,000 to 130,000 clones, over 70% were seen once, and the ten largest hold 0.6% to 1%. The data are from a study of cytomegalovirus exposure and HLA in healthy donors. CDR1 is MDHEN and CDR2 is SYDVKM in the germline V gene. This CDR3 is 18 amino acids long. The trim removed 5 bases at V and 0 bases at J, leaving 13 bases unmatched. Study-level findings and limits: The majority of CMV-associated TCR beta chains were reported as apparently HLA-restricted in a later analysis. In a later analysis, HLA-C alleles had the fewest associated TCRs, DRB1 alleles the most. Links to common viral pathogens appeared, in a later analysis, for several of the most significant clusters. CMV serostatus stood as the only immune exposure information on hand.

The receptor's source is a boy aged 10-17 years in good health and CMV-seronegative. Input material: PBMCs. The rearrangement joins TRBV28 to TRBJ1-5, with TRBD1 matching 7 bases. The CDR3 nucleotides read TGTGCCAGCAGTAAACCCGGGACAGACGTTTTTAGCAATCAGCCCCAGCATTTT. Translation gives CASSKPGTDVFSNQPQHF.